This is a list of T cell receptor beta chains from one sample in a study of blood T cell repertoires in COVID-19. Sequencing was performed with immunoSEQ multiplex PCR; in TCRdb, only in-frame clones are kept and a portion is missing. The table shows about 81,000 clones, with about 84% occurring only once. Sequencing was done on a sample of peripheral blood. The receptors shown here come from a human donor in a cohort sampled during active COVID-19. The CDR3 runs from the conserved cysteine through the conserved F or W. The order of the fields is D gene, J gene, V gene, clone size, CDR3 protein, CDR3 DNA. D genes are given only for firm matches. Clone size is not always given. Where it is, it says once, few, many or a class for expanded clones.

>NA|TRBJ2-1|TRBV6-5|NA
CASSPIMSSYNEQFF
TGTGCCAGCAGCCCCATTATGAGCTCCTACAATGAGCAGTTCTTC
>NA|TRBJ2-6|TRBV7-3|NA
CASSSLARPGANVLTF
TGTGCCAGCAGCTCTCTAGCGCGACCTGGGGCCAACGTCCTGACTTTC
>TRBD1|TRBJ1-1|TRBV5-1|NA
CASSYSGQGNTEAFF
TGCGCCAGCAGCTACTCTGGACAGGGGAACACTGAAGCTTTCTTT
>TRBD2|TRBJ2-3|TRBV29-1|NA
CSVQRGSTDTQYF
TGCAGCGTCCAGCGGGGGAGCACAGATACGCAGTATTTT
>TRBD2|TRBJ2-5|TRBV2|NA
CASKSGAGEETQYF
TGTGCCAGCAAAAGCGGAGCGGGGGAAGAGACCCAGTACTTC
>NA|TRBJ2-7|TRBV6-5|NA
CASSTSGHSYEQYF
TGTGCCAGCAGTACATCGGGACACTCCTACGAGCAGTACTTC
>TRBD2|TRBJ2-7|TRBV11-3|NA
CASSTTSGSSYEQYF
TGTGCCAGCAGCACTACTAGCGGGAGCTCCTACGAGCAGTACTTC
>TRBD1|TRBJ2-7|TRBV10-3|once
CAISARTGGIKTYEQYF
TGTGCCATCAGTGCGAGGACAGGGGGGATCAAGACCTACGAGCAGTACTTC
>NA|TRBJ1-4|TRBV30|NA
CAWSTGTTNEKLFF
TGTGCCTGGAGCACAGGGACAACTAATGAAAAACTGTTTTTT
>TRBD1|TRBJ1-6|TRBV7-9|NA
CASSQGTGNSPLHF
TGTGCCAGCAGCCAAGGGACAGGGAATTCACCCCTCCACTTT
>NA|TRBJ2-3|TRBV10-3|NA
CAISAADTQYF
TGTGCCATCAGTGCAGCAGATACGCAGTATTTT
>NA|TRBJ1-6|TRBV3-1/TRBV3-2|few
CASNLRGRGGSPLHF
TGTGCCAGCAACCTAAGGGGACGGGGAGGTTCACCCCTCCACTTT
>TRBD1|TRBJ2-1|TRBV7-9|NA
CASSWDSNEQFF
TGTGCCAGCAGCTGGGACAGCAATGAGCAGTTCTTC
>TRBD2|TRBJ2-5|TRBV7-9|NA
CASSSPRLAGEYQETQYF
TGTGCCAGCAGCTCACCCCGACTAGCGGGGGAGTACCAAGAGACCCAGTACTTC
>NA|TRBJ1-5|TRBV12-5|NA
CASGYWTASNQPQHF
TGTGCTAGTGGTTACTGGACAGCTAGCAATCAGCCCCAGCATTTT
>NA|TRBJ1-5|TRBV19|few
CASSMRGNSNQPQHF
TGTGCCAGTAGTATGCGAGGAAATAGCAATCAGCCCCAGCATTTT
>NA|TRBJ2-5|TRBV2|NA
CASSDSEETQYF
TGTGCCAGCAGTGATAGTGAAGAGACCCAGTACTTC
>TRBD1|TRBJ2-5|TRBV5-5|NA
CASSSGTGETQYF
TGTGCCAGCAGTTCCGGGACAGGGGAGACCCAGTACTTC
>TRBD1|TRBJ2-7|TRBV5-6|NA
CASSWDRGALEQYF
TGTGCCAGCAGCTGGGACAGGGGCGCCCTCGAGCAGTACTTC
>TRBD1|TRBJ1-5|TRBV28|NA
CASRDRVRNQPQHF
TGTGCCAGCAGGGACAGGGTCCGCAATCAGCCCCAGCATTTT
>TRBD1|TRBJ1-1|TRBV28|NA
CASSLTQPGQGTNTEAFF
TGTGCCAGCAGTTTAACTCAACCGGGACAGGGGACGAACACTGAAGCTTTCTTT
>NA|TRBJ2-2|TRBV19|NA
CASSIAGSTGELFF
TGTGCCAGTAGTATCGCGGGCAGCACCGGGGAGCTGTTTTTT
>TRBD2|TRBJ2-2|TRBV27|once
CASRTGGLLTGELFF
TGTGCCAGCCGAACGGGGGGGCTTTTAACCGGGGAGCTGTTTTTT
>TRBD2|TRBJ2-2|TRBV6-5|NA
CASSQRGFTGELFF
TGTGCCAGCAGCCAGCGGGGGTTCACCGGGGAGCTGTTTTTT
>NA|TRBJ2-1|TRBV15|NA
CATSRDRLSTYNEQFF
TGTGCCACCAGCAGAGATCGGCTCTCGACTTACAATGAGCAGTTCTTC
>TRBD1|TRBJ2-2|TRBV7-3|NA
CASSDRTGSTGELFF
TGTGCCAGCAGCGATCGGACAGGGAGTACCGGGGAGCTGTTTTTT
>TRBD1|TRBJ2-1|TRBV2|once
CASSFGQGARNEQFF
TGTGCCAGCAGCTTCGGACAGGGGGCCCGGAATGAGCAGTTCTTC
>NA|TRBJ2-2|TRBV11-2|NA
CASSLVRAGGTGELFF
TGTGCCAGCAGCTTAGTTCGGGCCGGAGGCACCGGGGAGCTGTTTTTT
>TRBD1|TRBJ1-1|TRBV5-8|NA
CASSNDRVNTEAFF
TGTGCCAGCAGCAACGACAGGGTGAACACTGAAGCTTTCTTT
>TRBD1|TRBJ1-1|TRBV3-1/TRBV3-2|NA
CASSQVGTGASEAFF
TGTGCCAGCAGCCAAGTCGGGACAGGGGCATCTGAAGCTTTCTTT
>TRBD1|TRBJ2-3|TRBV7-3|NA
CASSSGRAGGPDTQYF
TGTGCCAGCAGCTCAGGGCGGGCAGGGGGCCCAGATACGCAGTATTTT
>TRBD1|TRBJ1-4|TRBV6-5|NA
CASKTGWEKLFF
TGTGCCAGCAAGACAGGGTGGGAAAAACTGTTTTTT
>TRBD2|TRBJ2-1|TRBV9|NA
CASSVGTSGGYEQFF
TGTGCCAGCAGCGTAGGGACTAGCGGGGGCTATGAGCAGTTCTTC
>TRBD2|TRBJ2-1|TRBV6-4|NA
CASSEFSGGTLQNEQFF
TGTGCCAGCAGTGAATTTAGCGGGGGGACACTACAAAATGAGCAGTTCTTC
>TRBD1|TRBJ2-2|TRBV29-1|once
CSCRGRTNTGELFF
TGCAGTTGCAGGGGGCGGACGAACACCGGGGAGCTGTTTTTT
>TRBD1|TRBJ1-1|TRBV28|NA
CASRYRGLFGAFF
TGTGCCAGCAGGTACAGGGGGTTATTTGGGGCTTTCTTT
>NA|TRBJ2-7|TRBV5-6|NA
CASSYRDVAHEQYF
TGTGCCAGCAGCTACCGGGATGTTGCCCACGAGCAGTACTTC
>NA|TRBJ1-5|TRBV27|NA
CASMLRAGDQPQHF
TGTGCCAGCATGCTTCGGGCAGGGGATCAGCCCCAGCATTTT
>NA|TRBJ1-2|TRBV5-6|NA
CASSLMEGTNYGYTF
TGTGCCAGCAGCTTGATGGAGGGGACTAACTATGGCTACACCTTC
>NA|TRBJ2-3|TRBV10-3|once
CAIRAGLDGDTQYF
TGTGCCATCAGGGCGGGGCTTGACGGAGATACGCAGTATTTT
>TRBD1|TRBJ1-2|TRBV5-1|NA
CASSVSGTDYGYTF
TGCGCCAGCAGCGTCTCCGGGACAGACTATGGCTACACCTTC
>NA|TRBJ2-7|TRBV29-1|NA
CSVGGRVVYEQYF
TGCAGCGTTGGGGGCAGGGTGGTATACGAGCAGTACTTC